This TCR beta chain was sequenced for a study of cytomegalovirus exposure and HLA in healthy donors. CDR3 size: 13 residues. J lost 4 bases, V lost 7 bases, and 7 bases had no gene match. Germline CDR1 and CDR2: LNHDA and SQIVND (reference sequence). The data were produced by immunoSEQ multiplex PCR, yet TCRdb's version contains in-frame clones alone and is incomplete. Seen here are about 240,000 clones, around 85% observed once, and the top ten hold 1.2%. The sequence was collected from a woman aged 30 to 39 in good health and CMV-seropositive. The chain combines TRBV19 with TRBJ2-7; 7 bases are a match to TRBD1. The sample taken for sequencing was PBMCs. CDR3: CASTAGGGYEQYF. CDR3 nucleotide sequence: TGTGCCAGTACGGCAGGGGGTGGGTACGAGCAGTACTTC.